A single sample is the source of the 12 T cell receptor beta chains below, sequenced in a study of cytotoxic CD8 clonotypes in ibrutinib-treated CLL. TCRdb's table, derived via immunoSEQ multiplex PCR, lists solely in-frame clones and lacks some. Of 40,000 or so clones in the sample, approximately 70% were seen once. The input for sequencing was PBMCs, taken at disease progression, from a patient treated with ibrutinib. The source of these receptors is a human donor with chronic lymphocytic leukemia.

This chain joins TRBV6-5 and TRBJ2-3; D may be TRBD1 or TRBD2 (6 bases each). The CDR3 spans 15 residues. Germline CDR1 MNHEY, CDR2 SVGAGI. Trimming shortened V by 6 bases and J by 4 bases, and 17 bases separated the two germline ends. The CDR3 DNA reads TGTGCCAGCAGGCCCCATTGGGGGGCCGCAGATACGCAGTATTTT. Its protein product is CASRPHWGAADTQYF.

The chain recombines TRBV13 with TRBJ1-2; tentative D call: TRBD1 (6 bases). V was trimmed by 5 bases and J by 8 bases, leaving 15 bases between them. The CDR3 is made up of 13 amino acids. CDR1 and CDR2 from the germline V gene are PRHDT and FYEKMQ (reference sequence). CDR3 nucleotides: TGTGCCAGCAGCATTAAGGGACATCGGGGCTACACCTTC. It codes for CASSIKGHRGYTF.

The chain combines TRBV27 with TRBJ2-7, with a possible D match to TRBD1 (6 bases). The CDR3 has 15 amino acids. Per the germline V gene, CDR1 is MNHEY and CDR2 is SMNVEV (reference sequence). V was pared by 6 bases and J by 2 bases, with 17 bases between. CDR3 DNA sequence: TGTGCCAGCAGACGGCAGGGGTTAGGAACCTACGAGCAGTACTTC. Its translation is CASRRQGLGTYEQYF.

J is TRBJ2-7 and V is TRBV6-1, with 7 positions matching TRBD2. Unmatched junction bases numbered 13, after V lost 4 bases and J lost 7 bases. This CDR3 has 15 residues. Germline-derived CDR1 and CDR2 are MNHNS and SASEGT. The CDR3 DNA follows: TGTGCCAGCAGTGGATGGGGGGGACGGGGGGATGAGCAGTACTTC. Its translation is CASSGWGGRGDEQYF.

In this sample, this clone turned up a few times. The chain has TRBV28 and TRBJ1-5; D is uncertain. V lost 6 bases and J 0 bases, leaving 12 bases between the germline ends. The CDR3 spans 15 residues. Per the germline V gene, CDR1 is MDHEN and CDR2 is SYDVKM. The CDR3 DNA follows: TGTGCCAGCAGAAATCCGGGTTATAGCAATCAGCCCCAGCATTTT. Encoded protein: CASRNPGYSNQPQHF.

This clone was seen a few times. This chain uses TRBV28 with TRBJ1-5, with D tentatively TRBD1 (5 bases). Germline CDR1 MDHEN, CDR2 SYDVKM. V gave up 3 bases and J gave up 7 bases, with 10 bases separating them. This CDR3 has 13 residues. CDR3 loop: CASSFQGLQPQHF. DNA of the CDR3: TGTGCCAGCAGTTTTCAGGGTTTGCAGCCCCAGCATTTT.

This chain links TRBV6-5 with TRBJ1-2; TRBD1 matches 9 bases. The CDR3 is made up of 14 amino acids. The trim removed 5 bases at V and 5 bases at J, leaving 6 bases unmatched. The germline gives CDR1 MNHEY, CDR2 SVGAGI. CDR3 protein: CASSRTGAIYGYTF. The CDR3 DNA sequence: TGTGCCAGCAGTCGGACAGGGGCGATTTATGGCTACACCTTC.

The chain uses TRBV28 and TRBJ2-5; 9 positions agree with TRBD1. The V gene's germline CDR1 is MDHEN and CDR2 SYDVKM. Losses at the gene ends were 1 base for V and 5 bases for J; bases not matched to a gene: 8. The CDR3 totals 16 residues. CDR3 loop: CASSLLYRGRRETQYF. The CDR3 nucleotides are TGTGCCAGCAGTTTATTGTACAGGGGGCGTCGGGAGACCCAGTACTTC.

The rearrangement joins TRBV7-8 to TRBJ2-5, with 7 nucleotides matching TRBD2. CDR3 length: 15 residues. The trim removed 2 bases at V and 1 base at J, leaving 4 bases unmatched. Germline CDR1 and CDR2: SGHVS and FQNEAQ. The CDR3 is CASSLPGGLQETQYF. The CDR3 DNA is TGTGCCAGCAGCTTACCGGGAGGACTCCAAGAGACCCAGTACTTC.

This clone appeared a single time. The CDR3: CASSLAGGSLNTQYF. The CDR3 DNA reads TGTGCCAGCAGCCTAGCGGGGGGCTCCTTGAATACGCAGTATTTT. V is TRBV7-3 and J is TRBJ2-3; 11 nucleotides agree with TRBD2. Trimming removed 5 bases from V and 7 bases from J; junction bases left unmatched: 8. Germline CDR1 and CDR2: SGHTA and FQGTGA. The CDR3 has 15 amino acids. Using reference TRBV7-3 and TRBJ2-3 for the parts outside the CDR3, the full variable domain is GAGVSQTPSNKVTEKGKYVELRCDPISGHTALYWYRQSLGQGPEFLIYFQGTGAADDSGLPNDRFFAVRPEGSVSTLKIQRTERGDSAVYLCASSLAGGSLNTQYFGPGTRLTVL.

The chain uses TRBV5-1 and TRBJ2-2, with unresolved D. In germline, CDR1 is SGHRS, CDR2 YFSETQ. The CDR3 is made up of 11 amino acids. The V end was cut by 0 bases, the J end by 6 bases, with 0 bases between. Here the CDR3 DNA reads TGCGCCAGCAGCTTGGCCGGGGAGCTGTTTTTT. Protein sequence: CASSLAGELFF.

J is TRBJ2-2 and V is TRBV5-1; TRBD2 matches 9 bases. This CDR3 has 14 amino acids. Germline values: CDR1 SGHRS, CDR2 YFSETQ. The junction had 2 bases not matched to a gene; V was cut back by 5 bases and J by 3 bases. CDR3 sequence: CASRLAGHTGELFF. The CDR3 DNA follows: TGCGCCAGCAGACTAGCGGGCCACACCGGGGAGCTGTTTTTT.